This T cell receptor (beta chain) was sequenced for a study of T cell responses to AZD1222 COVID-19 vaccine. Across the study: Pooling was applied to second doses at about 4 or about 12 weeks.

Sequencing was performed with immunoSEQ multiplex PCR; in TCRdb, only in-frame clones are kept and a portion is missing. The repertoire holds about 100,000 clones, with roughly 90% as singletons. The CDR3 has 14 amino acids. V shed 4 bases, J shed 4 bases, and the junction held 3 bases outside the gene matches. CDR1 SGHNT and CDR2 YENEEA come from the germline V gene. The V and J genes are TRBV11-3 and TRBJ1-1, with TRBD1 identical over 10 bases. The source material was peripheral blood, sampled on day 0 of AZD1222 vaccination. This TCR derives from an adult in good health. The CDR3 reads CASSSRTGGTEAFF. CDR3 DNA: TGTGCCAGCAGCTCCCGGACAGGGGGCACTGAAGCTTTCTTT.